This T cell receptor beta chain was sequenced during a study of blood T cell repertoires in COVID-19 (dated by TCRdb to between 2020 and 2021). Describing the broader study: The collaborator samples originated in the United States, Italy and Spain and spanned the acute and convalescent phases of COVID-19. The material from the prospective study consisted of cDNA or gDNA derived from T cells, B-cell-depleted T cells, or PBMCs. Subjects who had been exposed to COVID-19, were actively infected with it, or had recovered from it provided the deeply sampled blood TCRbeta repertoires that made up the dataset. A freely available public database, intended as a resource for researchers studying the immune response to SARS-CoV-2, is where the repertoires were released. The samples were drawn from the first 160 participants of the ongoing ImmuneRACE study and from some 1,300 subjects provided by 6 global collaborators. A de-identified subject ID, COVID-19 status, age in years and sex were almost always included in the sample metadata. Where HLA class I and class II types were available, the types were taken from metadata supplied by the sample provider, not from assay-based typing. Study-level results and caveats: How much clinical and demographic metadata was included differed by source and by participant, and the metadata was provided uncurated.

The immunoSEQ Assay, a bias-controlled multiplex PCR, was used to amplify TCRbeta CDR3 regions from genomic DNA. The authors' pipeline ran thus. Nucleated cell counts per sample were estimated from amplification of reference gene primers within the assay. To quantify the absolute abundance of each unique TCRbeta CDR3 rearrangement, sequence reads were collapsed and filtered. Productive Simpson clonality was computed per sample as the square root of Simpson's diversity index over productive rearrangements. As stored in TCRdb, this immuneACCESS dataset retains in-frame rearrangements with V and J assigned. A fraction of the clones does not appear; measured against another copy, unresolved V genes explain less than half of the discrepancy, and the remainder lacks a known reason. That table supplies the V and J calls and clone size; D and trimming were determined from the DNA. The sample has around 260,000 clones on record, approximately 89% of them singletons. The ten largest make up about a tenth of the sample.

Taken from the germline V gene, the CDR1 and CDR2 loops are MNHEY and SVGEGT. Trimming at the junction amounts to 6 bases on V and 0 bases on J, and the germline ends lie 12 bases apart. Spanning cysteine to phenylalanine, the CDR3 consists of 14 amino acids. The kept DNA is CDR3 alone, 42 bases in frame from the first base. One collaborating source in Seattle enrolled patients while the patients were actively infected and followed the patients over time throughout the course of disease. Whole blood was collected in K2EDTA tubes by collaborating institutions according to the institutions' own protocols. For TCRbeta analysis, collaborators shipped samples as frozen whole blood, isolated PBMCs, or DNA extracted from either of those sample types. This clone showed up just once. Its antigen is still unknown. No much larger clone exists at a distance of one base, and base qualities are not known.

This sequence originates from a woman in her 70s with COVID-19, enrolled during active disease. Here the chain combines TRBV6-2 or TRBV6-3 and TRBJ2-7, with the identity of the D gene unclear. The sequenced material came from peripheral blood. For the CDR3, the sequence is CASSRTIASYEQYF. Read as DNA, the sequence is TGTGCCAGCAGCCGTACAATAGCCTCCTACGAGCAGTACTTC.